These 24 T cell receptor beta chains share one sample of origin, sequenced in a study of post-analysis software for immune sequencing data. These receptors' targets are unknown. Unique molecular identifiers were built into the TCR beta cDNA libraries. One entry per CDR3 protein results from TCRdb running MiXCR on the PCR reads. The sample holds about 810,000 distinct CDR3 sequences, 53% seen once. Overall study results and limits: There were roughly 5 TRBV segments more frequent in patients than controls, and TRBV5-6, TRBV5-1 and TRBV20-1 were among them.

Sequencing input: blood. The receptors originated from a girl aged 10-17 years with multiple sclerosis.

The DNA for the CDR3 is TGTGCCAGCAGTTACTCTATTGTCGCGGGGGTGAACACTGAAGCTTTCTTT. Protein sequence: CASSYSIVAGVNTEAFF. The chain employs TRBV6-5 and TRBJ1-1; maybe TRBD1 (5 bases). CDR1 and CDR2 from the germline V gene are MNHEY and SVGAGI. V lost 0 bases and J lost 0, with 14 bases in between. There are 17 residues in the CDR3.

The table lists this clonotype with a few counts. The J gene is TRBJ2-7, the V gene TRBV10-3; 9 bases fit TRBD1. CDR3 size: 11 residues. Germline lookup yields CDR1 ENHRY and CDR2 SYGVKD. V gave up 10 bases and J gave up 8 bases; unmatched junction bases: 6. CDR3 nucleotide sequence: TGTGCCACGTTGGGACAGGGCAAGCAGTACTTC. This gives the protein CATLGQGKQYF.

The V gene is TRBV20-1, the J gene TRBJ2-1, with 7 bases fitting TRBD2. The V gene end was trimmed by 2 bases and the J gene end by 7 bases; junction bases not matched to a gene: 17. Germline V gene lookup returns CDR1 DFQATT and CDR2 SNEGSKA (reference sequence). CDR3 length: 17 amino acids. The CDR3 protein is CSARSPVGGAPRNEQFF. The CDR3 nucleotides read TGCAGTGCTAGATCCCCCGTGGGAGGGGCCCCTCGGAATGAGCAGTTCTTC.

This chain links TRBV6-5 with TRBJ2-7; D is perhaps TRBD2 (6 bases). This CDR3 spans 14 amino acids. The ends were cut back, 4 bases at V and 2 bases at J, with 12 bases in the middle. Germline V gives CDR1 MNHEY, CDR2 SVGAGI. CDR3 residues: CASSSRDWTYEQYF. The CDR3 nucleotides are TGTGCCAGCAGTTCCCGGGACTGGACCTACGAGCAGTACTTC.

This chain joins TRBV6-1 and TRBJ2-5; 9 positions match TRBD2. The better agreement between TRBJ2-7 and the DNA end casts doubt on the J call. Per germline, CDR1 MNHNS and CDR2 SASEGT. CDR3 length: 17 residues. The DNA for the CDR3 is TGTGCCAGCAGTCGGCCTTCTCTAGCGGGGAGGTCGGACGAGCAGTACTTC. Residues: CASSRPSLAGRSDEQYF.

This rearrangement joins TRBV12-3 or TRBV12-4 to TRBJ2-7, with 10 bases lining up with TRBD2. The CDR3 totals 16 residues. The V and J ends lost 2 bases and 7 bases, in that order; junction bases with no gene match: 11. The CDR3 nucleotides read TGTGCCAGCAGTTTACTAGCGGGAGCCGCAGTTAATGAGCAGTACTTC. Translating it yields CASSLLAGAAVNEQYF.

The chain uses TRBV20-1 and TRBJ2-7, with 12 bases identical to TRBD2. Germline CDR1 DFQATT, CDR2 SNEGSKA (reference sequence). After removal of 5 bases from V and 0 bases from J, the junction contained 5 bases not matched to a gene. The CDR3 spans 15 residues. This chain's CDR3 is CSAGTSGSTSYEQYF. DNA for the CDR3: TGCAGTGCTGGGACTAGCGGGTCAACCTCCTACGAGCAGTACTTC.

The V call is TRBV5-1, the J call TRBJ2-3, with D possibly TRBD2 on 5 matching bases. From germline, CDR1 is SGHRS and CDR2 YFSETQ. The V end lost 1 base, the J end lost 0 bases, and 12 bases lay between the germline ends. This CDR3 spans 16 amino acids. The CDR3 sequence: CASSLTRAASTDTQYF. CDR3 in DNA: TGCGCCAGCAGCTTGACCCGAGCGGCTAGCACAGATACGCAGTATTTT.

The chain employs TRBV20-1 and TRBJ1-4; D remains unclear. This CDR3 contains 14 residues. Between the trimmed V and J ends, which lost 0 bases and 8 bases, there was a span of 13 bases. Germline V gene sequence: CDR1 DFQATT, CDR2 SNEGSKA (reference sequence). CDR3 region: CSAREDLHGEKLFF. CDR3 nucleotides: TGCAGTGCTAGAGAGGACTTACACGGAGAAAAACTGTTTTTT.

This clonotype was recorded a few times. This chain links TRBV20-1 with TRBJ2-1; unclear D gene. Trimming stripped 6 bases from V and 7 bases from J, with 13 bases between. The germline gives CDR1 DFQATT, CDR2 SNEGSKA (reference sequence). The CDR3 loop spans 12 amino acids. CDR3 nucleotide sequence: TGCAGTGCCCCGAACCTAAAGAATGAGCAGTTCTTC. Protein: CSAPNLKNEQFF.

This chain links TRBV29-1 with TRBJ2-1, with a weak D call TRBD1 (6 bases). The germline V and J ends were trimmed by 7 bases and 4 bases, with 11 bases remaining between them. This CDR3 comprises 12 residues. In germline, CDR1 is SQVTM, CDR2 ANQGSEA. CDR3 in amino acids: CSAEGGYNEQFF. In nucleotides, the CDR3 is TGCAGCGCCGAAGGGGGTTACAATGAGCAGTTCTTC.

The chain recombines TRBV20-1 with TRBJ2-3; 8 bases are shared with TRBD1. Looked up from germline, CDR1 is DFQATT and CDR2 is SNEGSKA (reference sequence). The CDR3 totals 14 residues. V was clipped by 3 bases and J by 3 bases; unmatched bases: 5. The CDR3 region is CSARKTGATDTQYF. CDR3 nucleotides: TGCAGTGCTAGGAAGACAGGGGCGACAGATACGCAGTATTTT.

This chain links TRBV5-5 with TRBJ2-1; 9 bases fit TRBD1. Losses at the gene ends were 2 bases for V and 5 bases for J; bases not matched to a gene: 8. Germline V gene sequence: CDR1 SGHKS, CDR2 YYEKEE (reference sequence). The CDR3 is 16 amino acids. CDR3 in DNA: TGTGCCAGCAGCTTAAGCCGGGACAGGGTCGACAATGAGCAGTTCTTC. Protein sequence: CASSLSRDRVDNEQFF.

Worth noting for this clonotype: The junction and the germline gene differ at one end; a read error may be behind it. CDR3 protein: CSAGQVPSGANVRTF. The CDR3 nucleotides are TGCAGTGCGGGACAGGTCCCCTCTGGGGCCAACGTCCGGACTTTC. This sequence joins TRBV20-1 and TRBJ2-6, with 8 bases identical to TRBD1. The CDR3 runs 15 residues. Germline V gives CDR1 DFQATT, CDR2 SNEGSKA (reference sequence).

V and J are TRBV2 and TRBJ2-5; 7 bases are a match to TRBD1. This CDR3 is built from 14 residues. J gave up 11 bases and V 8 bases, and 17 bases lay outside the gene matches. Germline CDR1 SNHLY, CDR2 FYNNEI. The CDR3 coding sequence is TGTGCCAGCTTATTCGACAGGGTCCCTCCAGAGCAGTACTTC. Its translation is CASLFDRVPPEQYF.

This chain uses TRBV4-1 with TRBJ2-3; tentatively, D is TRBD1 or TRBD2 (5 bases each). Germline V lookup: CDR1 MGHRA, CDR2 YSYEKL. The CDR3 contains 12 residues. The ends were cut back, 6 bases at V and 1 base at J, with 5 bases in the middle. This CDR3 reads CASRGGTDTQYF. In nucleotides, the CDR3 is TGCGCCAGCAGGGGGGGCACAGATACGCAGTATTTT.

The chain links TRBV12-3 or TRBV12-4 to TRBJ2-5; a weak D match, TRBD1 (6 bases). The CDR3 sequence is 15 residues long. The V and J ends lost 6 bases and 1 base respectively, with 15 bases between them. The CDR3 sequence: CASRSTQGPQETQYF. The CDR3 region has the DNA TGTGCCAGCAGGTCGACACAGGGCCCCCAAGAGACCCAGTACTTC.

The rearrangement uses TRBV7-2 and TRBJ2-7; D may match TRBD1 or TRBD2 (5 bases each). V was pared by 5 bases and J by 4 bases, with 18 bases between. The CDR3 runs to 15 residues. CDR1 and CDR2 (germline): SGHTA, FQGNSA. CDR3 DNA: TGTGCCAGCAGCCGTTCACCGGGACGTAGATACGAGCAGTACTTC. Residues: CASSRSPGRRYEQYF.

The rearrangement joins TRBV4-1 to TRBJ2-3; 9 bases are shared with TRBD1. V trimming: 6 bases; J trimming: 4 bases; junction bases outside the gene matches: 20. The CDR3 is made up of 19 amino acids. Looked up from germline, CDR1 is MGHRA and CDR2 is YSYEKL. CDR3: CASSPVEHRDRVLPDTQYF. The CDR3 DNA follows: TGCGCCAGCAGTCCCGTAGAGCATCGGGACAGGGTACTCCCAGATACGCAGTATTTT.

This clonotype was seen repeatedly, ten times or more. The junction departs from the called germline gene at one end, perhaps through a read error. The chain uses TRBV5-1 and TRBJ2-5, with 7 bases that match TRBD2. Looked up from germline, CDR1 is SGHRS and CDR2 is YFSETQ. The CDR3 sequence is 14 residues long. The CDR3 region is CASSLTGGGETQYF. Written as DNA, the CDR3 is TGTGCCAGCAGCTTAACGGGGGGAGGAGAGACCCAGTACTTC.

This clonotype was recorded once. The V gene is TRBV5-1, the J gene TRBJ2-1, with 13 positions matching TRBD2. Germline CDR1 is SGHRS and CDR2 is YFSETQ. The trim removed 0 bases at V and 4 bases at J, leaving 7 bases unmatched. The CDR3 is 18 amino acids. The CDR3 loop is CASSLGTSGGITYNEQFF. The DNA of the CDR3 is TGCGCCAGCAGCTTGGGGACTAGCGGGGGCATAACTTACAATGAGCAGTTCTTC. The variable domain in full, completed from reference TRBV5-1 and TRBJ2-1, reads KAGVTQTPRYLIKTRGQQVTLSCSPISGHRSVSWYQQTPGQGLQFLFEYFSETQRNKGNFPGRFSGRQFSNSRSEMNVSTLELGDSALYLCASSLGTSGGITYNEQFFGPGTRLTVL.

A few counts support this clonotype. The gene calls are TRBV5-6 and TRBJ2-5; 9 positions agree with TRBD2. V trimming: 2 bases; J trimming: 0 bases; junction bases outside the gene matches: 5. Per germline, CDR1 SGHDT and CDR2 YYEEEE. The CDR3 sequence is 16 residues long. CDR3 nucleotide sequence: TGTGCCAGCAGCTTCGTAGCGGGGGCAAACCAAGAGACCCAGTACTTC. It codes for CASSFVAGANQETQYF.

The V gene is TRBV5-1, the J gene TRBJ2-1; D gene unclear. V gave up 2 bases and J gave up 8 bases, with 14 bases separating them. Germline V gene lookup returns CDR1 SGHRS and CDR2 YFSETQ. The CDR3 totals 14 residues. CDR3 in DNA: TGCGCCAGCAGCTTTCGTGTAGGGCTGGATGAGCAGTTCTTC. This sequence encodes CASSFRVGLDEQFF.

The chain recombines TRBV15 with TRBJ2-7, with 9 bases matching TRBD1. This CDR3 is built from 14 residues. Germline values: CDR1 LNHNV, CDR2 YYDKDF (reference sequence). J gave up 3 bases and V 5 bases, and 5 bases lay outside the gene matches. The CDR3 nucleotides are TGTGCCACCAGCCAGGGACAGGGAATCTACGAGCAGTACTTC. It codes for CATSQGQGIYEQYF.